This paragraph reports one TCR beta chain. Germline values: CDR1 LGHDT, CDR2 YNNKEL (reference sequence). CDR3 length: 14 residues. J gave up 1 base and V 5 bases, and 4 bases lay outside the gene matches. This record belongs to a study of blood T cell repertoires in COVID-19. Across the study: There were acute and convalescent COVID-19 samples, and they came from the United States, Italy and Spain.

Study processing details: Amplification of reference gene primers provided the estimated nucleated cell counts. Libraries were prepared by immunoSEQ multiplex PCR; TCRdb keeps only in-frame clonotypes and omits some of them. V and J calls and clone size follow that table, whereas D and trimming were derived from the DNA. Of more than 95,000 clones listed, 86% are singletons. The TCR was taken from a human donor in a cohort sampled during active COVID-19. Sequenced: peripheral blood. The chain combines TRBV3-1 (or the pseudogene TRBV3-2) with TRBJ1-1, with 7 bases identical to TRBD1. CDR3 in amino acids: CASSAAGGNTEAFF. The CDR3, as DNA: TGTGCCAGCAGCGCCGCAGGGGGGAACACTGAAGCTTTCTTT.